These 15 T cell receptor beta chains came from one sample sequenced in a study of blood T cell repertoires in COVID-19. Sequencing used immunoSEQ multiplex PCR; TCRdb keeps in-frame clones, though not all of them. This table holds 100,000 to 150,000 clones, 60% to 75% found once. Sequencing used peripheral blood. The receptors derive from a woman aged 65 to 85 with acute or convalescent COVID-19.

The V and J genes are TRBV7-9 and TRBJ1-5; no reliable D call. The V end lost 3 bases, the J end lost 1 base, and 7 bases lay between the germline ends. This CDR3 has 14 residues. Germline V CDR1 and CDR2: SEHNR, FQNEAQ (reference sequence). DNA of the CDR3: TGTGCCAGCAGCTTTGGGCAGAGCAATCAGCCCCAGCATTTT. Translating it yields CASSFGQSNQPQHF.

In DNA, the CDR3 is TGTGCCAGCAGCTCTAGTGGGGCGGGGCCCTATAGCAATCAGCCCCAGCATTTT. Translated: CASSSSGAGPYSNQPQHF. The rearrangement joins TRBV7-8 to TRBJ1-5; D perhaps matches TRBD1 (5 bases). The V end was cut by 4 bases, the J end by 0 bases, with 19 bases between. This CDR3 is 18 amino acids long. Germline V gives CDR1 SGHVS, CDR2 FQNEAQ. The full variable domain, completed using reference TRBV7-8 and TRBJ1-5, is GAGVSQSPRYKVAKRGQDVALRCDPISGHVSLFWYQQALGQGPEFLTYFQNEAQLDKSGLPSDRFFAERPEGSVSTLKIQRTQQEDSAVYLCASSSSGAGPYSNQPQHFGDGTRLSIL.

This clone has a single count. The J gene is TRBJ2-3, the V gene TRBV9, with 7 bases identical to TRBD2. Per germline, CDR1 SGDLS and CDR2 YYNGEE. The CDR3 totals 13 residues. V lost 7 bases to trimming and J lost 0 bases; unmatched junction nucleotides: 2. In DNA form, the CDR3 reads TGTGCCAGCTCTAGCGGTAGCACAGATACGCAGTATTTT. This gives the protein CASSSGSTDTQYF.

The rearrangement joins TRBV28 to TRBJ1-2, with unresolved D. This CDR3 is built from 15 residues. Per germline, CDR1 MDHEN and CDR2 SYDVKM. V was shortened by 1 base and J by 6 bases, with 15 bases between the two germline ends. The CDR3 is CASSLYGELLDGYTF. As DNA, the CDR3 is TGTGCCAGCAGTTTATACGGGGAATTATTAGATGGCTACACCTTC.

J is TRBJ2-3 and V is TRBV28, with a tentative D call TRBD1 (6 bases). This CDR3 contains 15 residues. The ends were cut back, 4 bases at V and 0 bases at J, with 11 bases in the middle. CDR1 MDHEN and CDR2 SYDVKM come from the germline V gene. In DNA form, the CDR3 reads TGTGCCAGCAGTTCCGTACAGGGTAGCACAGATACGCAGTATTTT. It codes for CASSSVQGSTDTQYF.

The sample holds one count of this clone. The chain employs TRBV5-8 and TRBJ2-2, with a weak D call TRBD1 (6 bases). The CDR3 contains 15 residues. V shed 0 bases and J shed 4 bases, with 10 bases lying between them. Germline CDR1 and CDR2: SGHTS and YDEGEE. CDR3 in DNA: TGTGCCAGCAGCTTGGAAACAGGGCTCACCGGGGAGCTGTTTTTT. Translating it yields CASSLETGLTGELFF.

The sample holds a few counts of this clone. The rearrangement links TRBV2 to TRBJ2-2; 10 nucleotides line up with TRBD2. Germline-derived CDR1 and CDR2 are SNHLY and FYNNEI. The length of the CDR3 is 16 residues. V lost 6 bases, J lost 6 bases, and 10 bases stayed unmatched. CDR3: CASRMLGLANPGELFF. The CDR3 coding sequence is TGTGCCAGCAGGATGCTGGGACTAGCGAATCCCGGGGAGCTGTTTTTT. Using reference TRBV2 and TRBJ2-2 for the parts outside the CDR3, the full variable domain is EPEVTQTPSHQVTQMGQEVILRCVPISNHLYFYWYRQILGQKVEFLVSFYNNEISEKSEIFDDQFSVERPDGSNFTLKIRSTKLEDSAMYFCASRMLGLANPGELFFGEGSRLTVL.

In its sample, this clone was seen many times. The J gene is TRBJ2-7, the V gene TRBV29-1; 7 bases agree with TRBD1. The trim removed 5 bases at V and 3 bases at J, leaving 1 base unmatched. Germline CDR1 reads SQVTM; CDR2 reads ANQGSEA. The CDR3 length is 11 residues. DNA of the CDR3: TGCAGCGTTCGGGACAGCTACGAGCAGTACTTC. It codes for CSVRDSYEQYF.

CDR3 sequence reads: CASSESGTHRYEQYF. In nucleotides, the CDR3 is TGTGCCAGCAGTGAAAGCGGGACCCACCGATACGAGCAGTACTTC. J is TRBJ2-7 and V is TRBV6-1, with TRBD2 matching 7 bases. Germline values: CDR1 MNHNS, CDR2 SASEGT. The V gene end was trimmed by 2 bases and the J gene end by 4 bases; junction bases not matched to a gene: 8. This CDR3 spans 15 amino acids.

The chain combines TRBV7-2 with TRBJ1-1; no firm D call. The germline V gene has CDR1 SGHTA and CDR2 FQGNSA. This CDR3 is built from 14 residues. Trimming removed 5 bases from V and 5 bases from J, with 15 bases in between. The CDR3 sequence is CASSPLGSVTEAFF. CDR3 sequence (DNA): TGTGCCAGCAGCCCCCTGGGGAGCGTGACTGAAGCTTTCTTT. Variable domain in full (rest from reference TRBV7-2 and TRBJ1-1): GAGVSQSPSNKVTEKGKDVELRCDPISGHTALYWYRQSLGQGLEFLIYFQGNSAPDKSGLPSDRFSAERTGGSVSTLTIQRTQQEDSAVYLCASSPLGSVTEAFFGQGTRLTVV.

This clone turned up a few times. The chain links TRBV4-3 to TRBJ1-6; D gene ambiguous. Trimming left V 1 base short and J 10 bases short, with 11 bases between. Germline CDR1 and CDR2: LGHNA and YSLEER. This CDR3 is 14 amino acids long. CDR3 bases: TGCGCCAGCAGCCAAGGGCCCACGGGGTCACCCCTCCACTTT. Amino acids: CASSQGPTGSPLHF.

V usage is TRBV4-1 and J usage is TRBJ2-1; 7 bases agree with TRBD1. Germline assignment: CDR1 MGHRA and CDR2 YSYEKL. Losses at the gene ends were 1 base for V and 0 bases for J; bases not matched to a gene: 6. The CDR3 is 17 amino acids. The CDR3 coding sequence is TGCGCCAGCAGCCAAGGCGCGAACAGGGGCTCCTACAATGAGCAGTTCTTC. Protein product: CASSQGANRGSYNEQFF.

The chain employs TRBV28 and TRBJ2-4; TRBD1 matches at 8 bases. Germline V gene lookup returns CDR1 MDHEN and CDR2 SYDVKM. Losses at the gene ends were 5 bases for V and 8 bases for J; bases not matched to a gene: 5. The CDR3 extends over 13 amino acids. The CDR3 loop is CASSPGRGHIQYF. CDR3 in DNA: TGTGCCAGCAGTCCCGGCAGGGGGCACATTCAGTACTTC.

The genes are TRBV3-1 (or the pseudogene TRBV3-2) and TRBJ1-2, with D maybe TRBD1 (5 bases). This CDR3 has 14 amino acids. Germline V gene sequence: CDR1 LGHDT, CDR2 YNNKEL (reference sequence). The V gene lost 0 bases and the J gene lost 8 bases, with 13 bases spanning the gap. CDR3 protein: CASSQEIGGGGYTF. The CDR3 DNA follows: TGTGCCAGCAGCCAAGAAATCGGGGGTGGGGGCTACACCTTC.

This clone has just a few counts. As DNA, the CDR3 is TGCAGCGTTTTGGGAGGGCGGGATCAGCCCCAGCATTTT. This codes for CSVLGGRDQPQHF. The rearrangement joins TRBV29-1 to TRBJ1-5; D remains ambiguous. The CDR3 extends over 13 amino acids. The V end lost 5 bases, the J end lost 5 bases, and 13 bases lay between the germline ends. The germline V gene has CDR1 SQVTM and CDR2 ANQGSEA.